Only one count was recorded for the clone carrying this TCR beta chain. TCRdb keeps only in-frame clones here, not all; method: immunoSEQ multiplex PCR. The sample records 95,000 to 130,000 clones, more than 75% being singletons. V gave up 4 bases and J gave up 1 base, with 12 bases separating them. CDR1 and CDR2 (germline): SGHKS, YYEKEE (reference sequence). This CDR3 region has 14 residues. This sample was taken from a study of control samples from healthy donors and cancer patients. This TCR was recovered from an older woman in good health. The sample was blood. This chain connects TRBV5-5 to TRBJ2-7; D gene uncertain. CDR3 region: CASSPLSASYEQYF. The CDR3, as DNA: TGTGCCAGCAGCCCCTTGAGTGCGTCCTACGAGCAGTACTTC.